The 8 T cell receptor beta chains below were found in one sample sequenced in a study of regulatory T cells in long-lasting Graves disease. Time point: persistent/refractory GD, antithyroid drugs over 5 years with positive TRAb. Generation of the TCR library employed RNA extracted from PBMCs. Library construction for TCR beta used iRepertoire HTBI primers and Arm-PCR of CDR3 regions. MiXCR, run by TCRdb on the multiplex PCR reads, gives a single entry per CDR3 protein. The sample has 600,000 to 800,000 distinct CDR3 sequences; about 30% are singletons. Source: peripheral blood mononuclear cells (PBMCs), taken when the disease was refractory, from a patient treated with antithyroid drugs. The receptors were gathered from a female donor with Graves disease.

This clonotype has only a few counts. The chain carries TRBV7-3 and TRBJ2-6; a weak D match, TRBD2 (5 bases). This CDR3 contains 15 residues. V lost 4 bases and J lost 0, with 7 bases in between. Germline loops: CDR1 SGHTA, CDR2 FQGTGA. The CDR3 loop reads CASSSTSSGANVLTF. As DNA, the CDR3 is TGTGCCAGCAGCTCTACTAGCTCTGGGGCCAACGTCCTGACTTTC.

A few counts support this clonotype. V usage is TRBV6-2 or TRBV6-3 and J usage is TRBJ2-7; 7 bases are a match to TRBD1. Germline assignment: CDR1 MNHEY and CDR2 SVGEGT. The V segment lost 3 bases and the J segment 5 bases; nucleotides outside the gene matches: 1. The CDR3 length is 12 residues. The CDR3 DNA reads TGTGCCAGCAGTTATGACAGGGACGAGCAGTACTTC. Translating it yields CASSYDRDEQYF.

This clonotype was seen only once. The chain carries TRBV6-1 and TRBJ1-5; no reliable D call. V was clipped by 2 bases and J by 4 bases, with 9 bases between them. CDR3 length: 14 residues. Germline V gene sequence: CDR1 MNHNS, CDR2 SASEGT. The CDR3 DNA reads TGTGCCAGCAGTGAATCCTTCAAGAATCAGCCCCAGCATTTT. Translated: CASSESFKNQPQHF.

V is TRBV5-1 and J is TRBJ2-2, with 8 nucleotides matching TRBD2. The CDR3 runs 16 residues. The J segment lost 4 bases and the V segment lost 1 base, leaving 6 bases of the junction unmatched. Per germline, CDR1 SGHRS and CDR2 YFSETQ. This CDR3 reads CASSLRTGGPTGELFF. In nucleotides, the CDR3 is TGCGCCAGCAGCTTGAGAACGGGAGGGCCCACCGGGGAGCTGTTTTTT.

The chain has TRBV3-1 and TRBJ1-2; TRBD1 is a possible D gene (6 bases). The CDR3 is made up of 16 amino acids. CDR1 is LGHDT, CDR2 YNNKEL, per germline (reference sequence). The V gene lost 6 bases and the J gene lost 4 bases, with 21 bases spanning the gap. The CDR3, as DNA: TGTGCCAGCAGTCGAACCAGGGGCATGGAGGGCTATGGCTACACCTTC. It encodes CASSRTRGMEGYGYTF.

J is TRBJ1-3 and V is TRBV30, with D unclear. There are 13 residues in the CDR3. V was trimmed by 5 bases and J by 2 bases, leaving 10 bases between them. CDR1 and CDR2 from the germline V gene are GTSNPN and SVGIG (reference sequence). As DNA, the CDR3 is TGTGCCTGGTCGACGGCTACTGGAAACACCATATATTTT. This translates into CAWSTATGNTIYF. The variable domain in full, completed from reference TRBV30 and TRBJ1-3, reads SQTIHQWPATLVQPVGSPLSLECTVEGTSNPNLYWYRQAAGRGLQLLFYSVGIGQISSEVPQNLSASRPQDRQFILSSKKLLLSDSGFYLCAWSTATGNTIYFGEGSWLTVV.

The rearrangement joins TRBV25-1 to TRBJ1-2, with D hard to call. Trimming pared 4 bases from V and 6 bases from J, leaving 15 bases between. Germline CDR1 MGHDK, CDR2 SYGVNS. The CDR3 spans 14 residues. CDR3 residues: CASSGQPRGNGYTF. CDR3 coding DNA: TGTGCCAGCAGTGGGCAGCCGCGAGGGAATGGCTACACCTTC.

The chain recombines TRBV6-2 or TRBV6-3 with TRBJ2-3, with D possibly TRBD2 on 5 matching bases. The germline CDR1 and CDR2 sequences are MNHEY and SVGEGT. The V end was cut by 6 bases, the J end by 1 base, with 8 bases between. The CDR3 extends over 13 amino acids. The CDR3 bases are TGTGCCAGCAGGGCGGGTGGCACAGATACGCAGTATTTT. Its translation: CASRAGGTDTQYF.